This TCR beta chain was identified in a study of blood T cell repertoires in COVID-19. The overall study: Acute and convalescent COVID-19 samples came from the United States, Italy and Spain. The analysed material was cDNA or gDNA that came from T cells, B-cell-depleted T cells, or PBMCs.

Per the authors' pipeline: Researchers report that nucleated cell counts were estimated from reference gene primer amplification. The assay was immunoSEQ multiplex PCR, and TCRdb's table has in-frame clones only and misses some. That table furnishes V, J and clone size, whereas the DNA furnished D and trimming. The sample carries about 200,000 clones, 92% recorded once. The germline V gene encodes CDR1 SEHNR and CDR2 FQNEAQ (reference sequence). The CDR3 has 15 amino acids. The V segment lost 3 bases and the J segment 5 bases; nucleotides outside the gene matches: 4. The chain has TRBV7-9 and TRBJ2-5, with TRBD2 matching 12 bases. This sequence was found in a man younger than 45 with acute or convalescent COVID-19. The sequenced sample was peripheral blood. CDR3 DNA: TGTGCCAGCAGCTTTAGTCTAGCGGGAGGGGAGACCCAGTACTTC. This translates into CASSFSLAGGETQYF.